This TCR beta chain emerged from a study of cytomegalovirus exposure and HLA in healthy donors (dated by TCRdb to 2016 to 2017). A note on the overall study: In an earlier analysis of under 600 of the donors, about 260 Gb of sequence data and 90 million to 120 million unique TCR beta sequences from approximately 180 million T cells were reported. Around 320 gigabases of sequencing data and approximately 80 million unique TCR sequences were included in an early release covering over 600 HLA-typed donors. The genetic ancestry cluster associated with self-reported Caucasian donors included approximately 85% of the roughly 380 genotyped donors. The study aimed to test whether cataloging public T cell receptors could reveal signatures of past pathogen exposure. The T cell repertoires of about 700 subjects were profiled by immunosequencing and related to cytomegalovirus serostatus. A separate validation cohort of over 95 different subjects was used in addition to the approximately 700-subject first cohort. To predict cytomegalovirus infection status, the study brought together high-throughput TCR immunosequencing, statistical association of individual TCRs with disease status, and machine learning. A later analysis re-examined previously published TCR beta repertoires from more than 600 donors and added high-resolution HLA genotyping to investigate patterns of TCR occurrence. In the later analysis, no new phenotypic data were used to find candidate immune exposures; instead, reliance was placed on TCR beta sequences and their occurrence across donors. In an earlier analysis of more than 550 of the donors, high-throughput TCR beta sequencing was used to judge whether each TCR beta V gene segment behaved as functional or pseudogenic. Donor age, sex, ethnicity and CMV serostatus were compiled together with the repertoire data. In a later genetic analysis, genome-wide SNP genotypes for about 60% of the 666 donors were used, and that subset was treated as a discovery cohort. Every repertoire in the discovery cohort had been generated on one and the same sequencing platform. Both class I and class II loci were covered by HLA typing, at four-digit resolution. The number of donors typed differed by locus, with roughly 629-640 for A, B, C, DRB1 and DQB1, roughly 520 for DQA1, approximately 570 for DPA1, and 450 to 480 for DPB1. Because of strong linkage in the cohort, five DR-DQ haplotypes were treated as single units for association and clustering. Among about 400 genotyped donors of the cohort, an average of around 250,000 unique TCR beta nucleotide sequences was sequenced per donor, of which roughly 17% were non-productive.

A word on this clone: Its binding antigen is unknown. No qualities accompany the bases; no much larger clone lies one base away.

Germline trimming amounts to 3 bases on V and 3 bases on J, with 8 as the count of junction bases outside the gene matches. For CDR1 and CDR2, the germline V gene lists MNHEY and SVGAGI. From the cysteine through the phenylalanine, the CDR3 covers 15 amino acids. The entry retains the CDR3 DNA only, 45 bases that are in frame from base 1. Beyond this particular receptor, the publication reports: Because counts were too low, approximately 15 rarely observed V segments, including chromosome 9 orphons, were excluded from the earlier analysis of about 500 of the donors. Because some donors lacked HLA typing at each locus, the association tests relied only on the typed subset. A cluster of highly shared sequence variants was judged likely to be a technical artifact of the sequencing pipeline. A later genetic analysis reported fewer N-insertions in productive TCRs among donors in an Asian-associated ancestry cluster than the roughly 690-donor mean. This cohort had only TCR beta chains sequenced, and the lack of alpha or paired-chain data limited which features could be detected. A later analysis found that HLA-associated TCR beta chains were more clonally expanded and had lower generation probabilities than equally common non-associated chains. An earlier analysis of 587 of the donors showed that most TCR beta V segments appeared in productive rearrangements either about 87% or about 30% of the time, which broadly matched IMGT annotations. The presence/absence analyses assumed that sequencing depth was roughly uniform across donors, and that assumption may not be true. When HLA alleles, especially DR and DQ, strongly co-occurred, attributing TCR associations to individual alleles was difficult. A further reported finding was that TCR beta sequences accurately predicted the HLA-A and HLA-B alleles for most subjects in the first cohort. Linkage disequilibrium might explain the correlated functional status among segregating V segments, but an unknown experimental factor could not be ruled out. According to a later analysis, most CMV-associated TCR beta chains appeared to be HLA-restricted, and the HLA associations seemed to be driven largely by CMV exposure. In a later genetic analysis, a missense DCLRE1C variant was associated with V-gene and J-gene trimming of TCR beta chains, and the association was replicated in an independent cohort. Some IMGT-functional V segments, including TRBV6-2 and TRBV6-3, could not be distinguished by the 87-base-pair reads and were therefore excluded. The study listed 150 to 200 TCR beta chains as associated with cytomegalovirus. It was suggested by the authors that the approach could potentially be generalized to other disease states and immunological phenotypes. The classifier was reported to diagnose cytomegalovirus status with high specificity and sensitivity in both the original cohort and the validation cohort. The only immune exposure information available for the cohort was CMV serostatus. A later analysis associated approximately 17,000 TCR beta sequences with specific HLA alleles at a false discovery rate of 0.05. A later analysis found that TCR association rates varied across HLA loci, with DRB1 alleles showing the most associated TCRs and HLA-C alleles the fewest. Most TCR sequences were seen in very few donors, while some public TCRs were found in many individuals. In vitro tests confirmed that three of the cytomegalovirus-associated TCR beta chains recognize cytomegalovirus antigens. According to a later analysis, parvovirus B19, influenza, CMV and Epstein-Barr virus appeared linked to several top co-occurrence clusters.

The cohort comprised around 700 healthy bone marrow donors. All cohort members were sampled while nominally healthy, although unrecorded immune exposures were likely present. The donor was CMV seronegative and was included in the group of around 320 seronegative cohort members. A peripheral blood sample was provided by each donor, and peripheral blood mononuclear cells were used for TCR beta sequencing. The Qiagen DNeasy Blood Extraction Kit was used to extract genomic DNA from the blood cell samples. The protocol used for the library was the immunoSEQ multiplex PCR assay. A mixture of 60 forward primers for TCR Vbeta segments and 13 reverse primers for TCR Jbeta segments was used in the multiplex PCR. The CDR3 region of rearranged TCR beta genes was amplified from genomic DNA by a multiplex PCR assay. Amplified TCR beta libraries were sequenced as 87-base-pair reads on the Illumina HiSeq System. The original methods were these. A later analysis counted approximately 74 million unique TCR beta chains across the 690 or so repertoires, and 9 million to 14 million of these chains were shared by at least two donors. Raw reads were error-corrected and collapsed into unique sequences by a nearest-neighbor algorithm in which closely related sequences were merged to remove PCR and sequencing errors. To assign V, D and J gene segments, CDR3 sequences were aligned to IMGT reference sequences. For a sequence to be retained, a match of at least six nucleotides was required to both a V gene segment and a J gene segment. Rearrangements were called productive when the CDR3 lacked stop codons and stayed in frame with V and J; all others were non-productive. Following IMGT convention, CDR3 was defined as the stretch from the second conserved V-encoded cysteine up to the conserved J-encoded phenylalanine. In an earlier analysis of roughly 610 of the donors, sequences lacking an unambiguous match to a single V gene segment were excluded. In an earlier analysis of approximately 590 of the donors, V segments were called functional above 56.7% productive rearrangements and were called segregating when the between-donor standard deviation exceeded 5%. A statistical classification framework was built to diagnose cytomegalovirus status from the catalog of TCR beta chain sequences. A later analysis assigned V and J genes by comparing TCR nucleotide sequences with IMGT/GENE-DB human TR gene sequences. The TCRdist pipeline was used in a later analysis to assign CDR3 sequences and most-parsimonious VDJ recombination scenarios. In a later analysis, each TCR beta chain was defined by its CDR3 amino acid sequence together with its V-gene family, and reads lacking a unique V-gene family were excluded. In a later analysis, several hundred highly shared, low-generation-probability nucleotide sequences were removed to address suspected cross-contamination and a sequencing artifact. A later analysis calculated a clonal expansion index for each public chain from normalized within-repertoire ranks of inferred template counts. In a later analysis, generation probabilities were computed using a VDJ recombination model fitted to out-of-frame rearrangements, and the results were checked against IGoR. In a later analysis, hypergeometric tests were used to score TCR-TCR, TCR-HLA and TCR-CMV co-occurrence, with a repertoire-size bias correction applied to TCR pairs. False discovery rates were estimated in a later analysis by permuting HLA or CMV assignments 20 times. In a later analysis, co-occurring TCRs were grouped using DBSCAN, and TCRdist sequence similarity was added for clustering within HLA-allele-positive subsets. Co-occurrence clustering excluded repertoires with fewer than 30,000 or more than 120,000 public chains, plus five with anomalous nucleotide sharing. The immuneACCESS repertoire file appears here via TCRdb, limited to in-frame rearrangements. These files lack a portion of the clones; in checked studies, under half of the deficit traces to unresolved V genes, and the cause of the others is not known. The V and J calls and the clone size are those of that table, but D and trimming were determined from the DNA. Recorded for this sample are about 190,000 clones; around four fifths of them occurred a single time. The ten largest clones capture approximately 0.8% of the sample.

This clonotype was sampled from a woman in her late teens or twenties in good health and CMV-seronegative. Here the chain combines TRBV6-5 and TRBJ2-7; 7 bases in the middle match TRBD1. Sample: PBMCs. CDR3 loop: CASSYFGTENYEQYF. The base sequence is TGTGCCAGCAGTTATTTTGGGACAGAGAACTACGAGCAGTACTTC.